This TCR beta chain was identified in a study of vaccination and CD4 T cells after COVID-19. For this clonotype: What it binds is unknown. At one boundary the junction diverges from the germline segment, which might be a read error.

Indicated treatment: approximately 9-day PBMC culture with coronavirus spike peptide pools or control peptides (ViraFEST assay). The Oncomine TCR Beta short-read assay was what sequenced the DNA obtained from cultured CD4+ T cells. TCRdb redid the calling of the PCR reads with MiXCR, one entry per CDR3 protein. The data contain approximately 15,000 distinct CDR3 sequences, roughly 54% of them seen just once; the ten biggest clones take up approximately 12%. Germline V lookup: CDR1 LNHNV, CDR2 YYDKDF (reference sequence). The CDR3 length is 19 residues. Sequencing input: CD4+ T cells from blood, cultured in vitro. The chain has TRBV15 and TRBJ2-1; 13 bases line up with TRBD2. This sequence originates from a human donor who had recovered from COVID-19. The CDR3, as DNA: TGTGCCACTAGCAGGGAAGGACTAGCGGGAGTCGGCTCCTACAATGAGCAGTTCTTC. Its translation: CATSREGLAGVGSYNEQFF.